A single sample gave rise to the 24 T cell receptor beta chains below, sequenced in a study of blood T cell repertoires in COVID-19. Profiling relied on immunoSEQ multiplex PCR, and the TCRdb table lists in-frame clones only, not all of them. Among under 150,000 clones listed, roughly 88% were seen once. The sample taken for sequencing was peripheral blood. These receptors all stem from a human donor in a cohort sampled during active COVID-19.

Turning to this clone: One end of the junction fails to match germline, which may point to a read error. CDR3 DNA sequence: TGTGCCAGCAGCTTGACCAGGGGACGTACCCATGAAGAACTGTTTTTT. It is translated as CASSLTRGRTHEELFF. The chain couples TRBV5-4 to TRBJ1-4; possible D gene TRBD1, 6 bases. CDR3 length equals 16 residues. Germline CDR1 is SGHNT and CDR2 is YYREEE (reference sequence).

CDR3 region: CASSAYEAFF. The CDR3 DNA reads TGTGCCAGCAGTGCCTATGAAGCTTTCTTT. This chain links TRBV6-6 with TRBJ1-1; no firm D call. Per the germline V gene, CDR1 is MNHNY and CDR2 is SVGAGI (reference sequence). CDR3 length: 10 residues. Trimming took off 5 bases at V and 7 bases at J, with 5 bases between the two ends.

This clone came up a few times. The chain combines TRBV7-2 with TRBJ2-7, with TRBD2 as a possible D gene (6 bases). CDR3 length: 13 amino acids. Per germline, CDR1 SGHTA and CDR2 FQGNSA. V was clipped by 8 bases and J by 2 bases, with 13 bases between them. CDR3 sequence reads: CASCRDSAYEQYF. The CDR3 bases are TGTGCCAGCTGCCGGGACTCAGCCTACGAGCAGTACTTC. The full variable domain, in which reference TRBV7-2 and TRBJ2-7 provide the parts outside the CDR3, is GAGVSQSPSNKVTEKGKDVELRCDPISGHTALYWYRQSLGQGLEFLIYFQGNSAPDKSGLPSDRFSAERTGGSVSTLTIQRTQQEDSAVYLCASCRDSAYEQYFGPGTRLTVT.

This clone was counted once. The gene calls are TRBV29-1 and TRBJ2-1; 8 bases are a match to TRBD1. The CDR3 is 15 residues long. V lost 5 bases to trimming and J lost 12 bases; unmatched junction nucleotides: 18. Germline V CDR1 and CDR2: SQVTM, ANQGSEA. The CDR3 here is CSVKEDAGGYSGQFF. CDR3 coding DNA: TGCAGCGTTAAGGAAGACGCAGGGGGCTATAGTGGGCAGTTCTTC.

The chain couples TRBV4-2 to TRBJ2-2, with 9 bases fitting TRBD1. The junction had 9 bases not matched to a gene; V was cut back by 3 bases and J by 4 bases. The CDR3 contains 17 residues. Germline loops: CDR1 LGHNA, CDR2 YNFKEQ. DNA of the CDR3: TGTGCCAGCAGCCATGAAACCGGGACAGGGATCACCGGGGAGCTGTTTTTT. It codes for CASSHETGTGITGELFF.

This chain connects TRBV6-5 to TRBJ1-3, with D maybe TRBD1 (6 bases). The germline gives CDR1 MNHEY, CDR2 SVGAGI. This CDR3 spans 13 amino acids. With 6 bases removed from V and 4 bases from J, the gap between germline ends came to 10 bases. CDR3 amino acids: CASRHRDGNTIYF. The CDR3 DNA reads TGTGCCAGCAGGCACAGGGACGGAAACACCATATATTTT.

This rearrangement joins TRBV4-1 to TRBJ1-2, with a tentative D call TRBD1 (5 bases). V was pared by 4 bases and J by 8 bases, with 17 bases between. The CDR3 has 14 residues. Germline CDR1 and CDR2: MGHRA and YSYEKL. Here the CDR3 reads CASSPQWGDGGYTF. DNA of the CDR3: TGCGCCAGCAGCCCGCAGTGGGGGGACGGAGGCTACACCTTC.

This chain links TRBV4-1 with TRBJ1-2; D is uncertain. V was clipped by 3 bases and J by 0 bases, with 14 bases between them. Looked up from germline, CDR1 is MGHRA and CDR2 is YSYEKL. CDR3 length equals 16 residues. CDR3 bases: TGCGCCAGCAGCCAGGCTACAGACACGACTAACTATGGCTACACCTTC. Its translation: CASSQATDTTNYGYTF.

This clone showed up just a few times. The chain carries TRBV12-5 and TRBJ2-4; a weak D match, TRBD2 (5 bases). The CDR3 spans 16 residues. Trimming took off 4 bases at V and 0 bases at J, with 13 bases between the two ends. CDR1 and CDR2 from the germline V gene are LGHNT and FRNRAP. CDR3 bases: TGTGCTAGTGGTTCCGGGGAATTACTAGCCAAAAACATTCAGTACTTC. Its protein is CASGSGELLAKNIQYF.

CDR3 nucleotide sequence: TGCGCCAGCAGCTTGGGACGGACAGGGGCGAGCACCGGGGAGCTGTTTTTT. Translation gives CASSLGRTGASTGELFF. The chain uses TRBV5-1 and TRBJ2-2; 9 nucleotides align to TRBD1. The CDR3 runs to 17 residues. The junction had 7 bases not matched to a gene; V was cut back by 0 bases and J by 4 bases. Germline-derived CDR1 and CDR2 are SGHRS and YFSETQ.

V and J are TRBV5-1 and TRBJ2-3; the match to TRBD1 covers 9 bases. With 1 base clipped from V and 1 base from J, the junction kept 4 bases outside the gene matches. Germline CDR1 reads SGHRS; CDR2 reads YFSETQ. The CDR3 has 16 residues. The CDR3, as DNA: TGCGCCAGCAGCTTGCAACAGGGGGCCGGCACAGATACGCAGTATTTT. It yields the protein CASSLQQGAGTDTQYF.

The chain links TRBV7-2 to TRBJ2-7; D may be TRBD2 (6 bases). CDR1 is SGHTA and CDR2 is FQGNSA in the germline V gene. Trimming removed 1 base at V and 2 bases at J, with 12 bases between. The CDR3 runs to 15 residues. The CDR3 region has the DNA TGTGCCAGCAGCTTAGGGGCGGGGTCGGCCTACGAGCAGTACTTC. The encoded protein is CASSLGAGSAYEQYF.

The rearrangement links TRBV14 to TRBJ2-5, with D perhaps matching TRBD1 (6 bases). This CDR3 spans 13 amino acids. The V gene's germline CDR1 is SGHDN and CDR2 FVKESK. The V gene lost 4 bases and the J gene lost 3 bases, with 9 bases spanning the gap. As DNA, the CDR3 is TGTGCCAGCAGCCGGACAGCAAAAGAGACCCAGTACTTC. It is translated as CASSRTAKETQYF. The full variable domain, completed using reference TRBV14 and TRBJ2-5, is EAGVTQFPSHSVIEKGQTVTLRCDPISGHDNLYWYRRVMGKEIKFLLHFVKESKQDESGMPNNRFLAERTGGTYSTLKVQPAELEDSGVYFCASSRTAKETQYFGPGTRLLVL.

Comment on this clone: One junction end does not reproduce the germline sequence, and a read error may be involved. The chain carries TRBV25-1 and TRBJ2-7, with D perhaps TRBD1 (6 bases). This CDR3 contains 13 residues. Germline CDR1 is MGHDK and CDR2 is SYGVNS. CDR3 DNA sequence: TGTGCCAGCAGCCAAGCAGGGGCCTACGGGCAGTACTTC. Translating it yields CASSQAGAYGQYF.

The chain combines TRBV12-5 with TRBJ2-2, with D hard to call. The V and J ends lost 5 bases and 8 bases respectively, with 3 bases between them. The germline V gene encodes CDR1 LGHNT and CDR2 FRNRAP. The CDR3 spans 10 residues. The CDR3 reads CASGRGELFF. The CDR3 DNA reads as TGTGCTAGTGGTCGGGGGGAGCTGTTTTTT.

This chain links TRBV7-6 with TRBJ2-4; TRBD1 matches 8 bases. The CDR3 has 17 amino acids. The V segment lost 5 bases and the J segment 4 bases; nucleotides outside the gene matches: 13. Germline V lookup: CDR1 SGHVS, CDR2 FNYEAQ. CDR3 in amino acids: CASSPLDRGRGKNIQYF. Written as DNA, the CDR3 is TGTGCCAGCAGCCCACTTGACAGGGGAAGGGGTAAAAACATTCAGTACTTC.

CDR3 sequence reads: CASRGGGLSQPQHF. Here the CDR3 DNA reads TGTGCCAGCAGGGGAGGGGGATTGAGTCAGCCCCAGCATTTT. This chain uses TRBV28 with TRBJ1-5; D is possibly TRBD1 (6 bases). CDR3 length equals 14 residues. Trimming removed 6 bases at V and 6 bases at J, with 15 bases between. Germline V gene data show CDR1 as MDHEN and CDR2 as SYDVKM.

This clone occurred once. The chain uses TRBV7-9 and TRBJ1-1, with a tentative D call TRBD1 (5 bases). Germline-derived CDR1 and CDR2 are SEHNR and FQNEAQ (reference sequence). There are 14 residues in the CDR3. V lost 3 bases, J lost 1 base, and 9 bases lay in between. In nucleotides, the CDR3 is TGTGCCAGCAGCTTTCGCACAGGGAACACTGAAGCTTTCTTT. The encoded protein is CASSFRTGNTEAFF.

The rearrangement links TRBV19 to TRBJ2-3; D may be TRBD2 (7 bases). Trimming pared 5 bases from V and 1 base from J, leaving 13 bases between. CDR3 length: 15 amino acids. Looked up from germline, CDR1 is LNHDA and CDR2 is SQIVND (reference sequence). Here the CDR3 DNA reads TGTGCCAGTAGTCTGGGAGGGGGACGCACAGATACGCAGTATTTT. Amino acids: CASSLGGGRTDTQYF.

The chain combines TRBV19 with TRBJ2-3; D might be TRBD1 (5 bases). Between the trimmed V and J ends, which lost 6 bases and 1 base, there was a span of 8 bases. The CDR3 sequence is 13 residues long. CDR1 LNHDA and CDR2 SQIVND come from the germline V gene (reference sequence). The CDR3 reads CASRIQGTDTQYF. The CDR3 DNA reads as TGTGCCAGTAGGATACAGGGCACAGATACGCAGTATTTT.

About this clone: The same CDR3 is also encoded by other DNA sequences in this sample. The V and J genes are TRBV5-5 and TRBJ1-5; TRBD1 is a possible D gene (5 bases). This CDR3 region has 14 residues. From germline, CDR1 is SGHKS and CDR2 YYEKEE (reference sequence). The V end was cut by 4 bases, the J end by 4 bases, with 12 bases between. The CDR3 reads CASSAGTVNQPQHF. The DNA for the CDR3 is TGTGCCAGCAGCGCCGGGACTGTTAATCAGCCCCAGCATTTT.

The chain carries TRBV7-9 and TRBJ2-7; D is undetermined. CDR1 and CDR2 from the germline V gene are SEHNR and FQNEAQ (reference sequence). The CDR3 sequence is 12 residues long. V lost 3 bases to trimming and J lost 4 bases, with 7 bases between them. This chain's CDR3 is CASSFSSYEQYF. DNA of the CDR3: TGTGCCAGCAGCTTCTCCTCGTACGAGCAGTACTTC. Based on the CDR3 plus reference TRBV7-9 and TRBJ2-7, the full variable domain is DTGVSQNPRHKITKRGQNVTFRCDPISEHNRLYWYRQTLGQGPEFLTYFQNEAQLEKSRLLSDRFSAERPKGSFSTLEIQRTEQGDSAMYLCASSFSSYEQYFGPGTRLTVT.

The rearrangement uses TRBV7-6 and TRBJ2-7; 10 bases match TRBD2. The V gene end was trimmed by 4 bases and the J gene end by 3 bases; junction bases not matched to a gene: 15. Germline CDR1 is SGHVS and CDR2 is FNYEAQ. The CDR3 length is 18 residues. The CDR3 DNA reads as TGTGCCAGCAGCTCCCCTCGGAGCGGGGGGGCCTCCTACTACGAGCAGTACTTC. It is translated as CASSSPRSGGASYYEQYF. The whole variable domain, filled in from reference TRBV7-6 and TRBJ2-7, reads GAGVSQSPRYKVTKRGQDVALRCDPISGHVSLYWYRQALGQGPEFLTYFNYEAQQDKSGLPNDRFSAERPEGSISTLTIQRTEQRDSAMYRCASSSPRSGGASYYEQYFGPGTRLTVT.

This sequence joins TRBV30 and TRBJ2-5; 8 bases are a match to TRBD1. The CDR3 runs to 14 residues. CDR1 is GTSNPN, CDR2 SVGIG, per germline (reference sequence). J lost 7 bases, V lost 3 bases, and 10 bases had no gene match. CDR3 DNA: TGTGCCTGGAGCCCAGGACAGGGAAGATGGACCCAGTACTTC. Protein: CAWSPGQGRWTQYF.